The clone carrying this T cell receptor beta chain was counted between two and nine times. No antigen is known for it. This sample is drawn from a study of CD4 T cells in relation to SARS-CoV-2 and coronaviruses. Study as a whole: PBMCs were cultured with antigen for over 8 days before TCR beta sequencing.

The CDR3 loop spans 14 amino acids. Measured with immunoSEQ multiplex PCR; TCRdb has only the in-frame clones, and not every one. The data show around 22,000 clones, roughly 80% seen once. CD4+ T cells from unexposed donors were obtained before the COVID-19 pandemic (2011-2018). Isolation of CD4+ T cells took place after less than twelve days in culture. Cells permitting, SARS-CoV-2 S/N and four cold-coronavirus spikes were tested on unexposed-donor CD4+ T cells. This sequence originates from a human donor in good health. The chain combines TRBV1 with TRBJ1-2; TRBD1 is taken as the D call from the table, unchecked against the DNA. TRBV1 is a recognized pseudogene. The sequenced sample was CD4+ T cells from PBMCs, cultured in vitro. The CDR3 spells CTSRRTTGSDGYTF. The CDR3 DNA reads TGCACCAGCAGGCGTACGACAGGGTCCGATGGCTACACCTTC.